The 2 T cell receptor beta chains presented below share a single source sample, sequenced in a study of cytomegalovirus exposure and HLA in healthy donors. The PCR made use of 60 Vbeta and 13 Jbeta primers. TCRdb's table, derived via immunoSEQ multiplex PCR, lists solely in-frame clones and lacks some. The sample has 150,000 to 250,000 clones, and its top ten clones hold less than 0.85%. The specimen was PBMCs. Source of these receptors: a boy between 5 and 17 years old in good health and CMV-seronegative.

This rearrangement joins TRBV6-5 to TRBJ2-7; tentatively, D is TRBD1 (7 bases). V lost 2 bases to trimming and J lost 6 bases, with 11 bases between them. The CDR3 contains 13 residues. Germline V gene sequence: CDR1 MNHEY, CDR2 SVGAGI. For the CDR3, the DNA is TGTGCCAGCAGTTACAGCCAGGGGGGCGAGCAGTACTTC. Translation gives CASSYSQGGEQYF.

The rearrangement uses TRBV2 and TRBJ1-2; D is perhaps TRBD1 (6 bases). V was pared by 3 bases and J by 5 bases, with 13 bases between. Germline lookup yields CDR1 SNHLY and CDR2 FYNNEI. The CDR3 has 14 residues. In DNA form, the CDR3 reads TGTGCCAGCAGTGATGGACAGACCCGGTATGGCTACACCTTC. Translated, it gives CASSDGQTRYGYTF.